This T cell receptor beta chain is drawn from a study of T cell responses to AZD1222 COVID-19 vaccine. Background on the study: Recipients boosted at about 4 weeks or about 12 weeks are pooled.

To note about this clone: Its matching antigen is unknown.

Whole-study results and caveats: Repertoires in all cases were sampled only once the peak T cell response had passed. When two AZD1222 doses had been given, Spike-specific TCR breadth and depth rose. CD4 TCRs associated with vaccination spanned spike, dominating at 160-218 and 743-854.

J lost 4 bases, V lost 2 bases, and 10 bases had no gene match. The CDR3 sequence is 16 residues long. In germline, CDR1 is MGHRA, CDR2 YSYEKL. Sequencing was performed with immunoSEQ multiplex PCR; in TCRdb, only in-frame clones are kept and a portion is missing. Among about 180,000 clones listed, about nine tenths were seen once. The sequence came from an adult in good health. J is TRBJ1-2 and V is TRBV4-1; TRBD1 matches 7 bases. Sequenced here: peripheral blood, sampled on day 0 of AZD1222 vaccination. The chain's CDR3 is CASSQPSGQISYGYTF. The CDR3 bases are TGCGCCAGCAGCCAACCGTCGGGACAGATAAGCTATGGCTACACCTTC.